The 26 T cell receptor beta chains reported below all come from one sample, sequenced in a study of control samples from healthy donors and cancer patients. The table came from immunoSEQ multiplex PCR; TCRdb's copy has only in-frame clones and leaves some out. Counted here are about 220,000 clones, about 95% occurring once; the ten biggest clones make up approximately 1.4%. Sequencing was carried out using blood. The origin of the receptors is a man aged 45-60 years in good health.

The J gene is TRBJ2-5, the V gene TRBV7-8; a weak D match, TRBD2 (7 bases). Germline V gene data show CDR1 as SGHVS and CDR2 as FQNEAQ. The CDR3 loop spans 19 amino acids. Trimming cost V 1 base and J 2 bases, with 23 bases left between them. CDR3 coding DNA: TGTGCCAGCAGCTTAGTAGGTCCGGAAGGCAGGGGAGGGCAAGAGACCCAGTACTTC. Translating gives CASSLVGPEGRGGQETQYF.

The rearrangement uses TRBV12-3 or TRBV12-4 and TRBJ1-6; D gene unclear. The germline V and J ends were trimmed by 5 bases and 7 bases, with 6 bases remaining between them. The CDR3 spans 12 residues. CDR3 in amino acids: CASSRHNSPLHF. The CDR3 DNA follows: TGTGCCAGCAGTCGACACAATTCACCCCTCCACTTT.

This sequence joins TRBV5-1 and TRBJ2-3; 7 bases align to TRBD1. From germline, CDR1 is SGHRS and CDR2 YFSETQ. The CDR3 runs 14 residues. V trimming: 6 bases; J trimming: 3 bases; junction bases outside the gene matches: 7. The DNA of the CDR3 is TGCGCCAGCATGACAGGGTTCCTAACAGATACGCAGTATTTT. The encoded protein is CASMTGFLTDTQYF.

V is TRBV3-1 (or the pseudogene TRBV3-2) and J is TRBJ2-1; TRBD2 agrees at 9 bases. Losses at the gene ends were 4 bases for V and 0 bases for J; bases not matched to a gene: 1. Germline assignment: CDR1 LGHDT and CDR2 YNNKEL (reference sequence). The CDR3 contains 15 residues. The DNA of the CDR3 is TGTGCCAGCAGCCGTAGCGGGGGCTCCTACAATGAGCAGTTCTTC. Translated, it gives CASSRSGGSYNEQFF.

The rearrangement joins TRBV6-5 to TRBJ2-3, with 9 bases fitting TRBD2. Germline V CDR1 and CDR2: MNHEY, SVGAGI. The CDR3 loop spans 16 amino acids. Losses at the gene ends were 2 bases for V and 4 bases for J; bases not matched to a gene: 7. The CDR3 nucleotides are TGTGCCAGCAGTTACGCGAGTAGCGGGGGAGCAGATACGCAGTATTTT. It specifies CASSYASSGGADTQYF.

Here the CDR3 DNA reads TGTGCCAGCAGCTTTGGGGACATCCCCCGGGAAAAACTGTTTTTT. Translation: CASSFGDIPREKLFF. V is TRBV7-9 and J is TRBJ1-4; D may be TRBD1 (6 bases). Germline assignment: CDR1 SEHNR and CDR2 FQNEAQ (reference sequence). The CDR3 has 15 amino acids. V was trimmed by 3 bases and J by 8 bases, leaving 16 bases between them.

In DNA form, the CDR3 reads TGTGCCAGCAGCCAAGTAGGGACAGGGCTGGACAATGAGCAGTTCTTC. Its translation is CASSQVGTGLDNEQFF. The chain joins TRBV4-2 to TRBJ2-1, with 9 bases that match TRBD1. The V gene end was trimmed by 1 base and the J gene end by 5 bases; junction bases not matched to a gene: 6. CDR1 is LGHNA and CDR2 is YNFKEQ in the germline V gene. The CDR3 length is 16 residues.

V is TRBV6-1 and J is TRBJ1-2; no clear D. CDR1 is MNHNS, CDR2 SASEGT, per germline. V was cut by 2 bases and J by 3 bases, with 16 bases left in between. The CDR3 covers 16 residues. In DNA, the CDR3 is TGTGCCAGCAGTGAAAGGTTTAGGATGGAAGACTATGGCTACACCTTC. Translation: CASSERFRMEDYGYTF.

This chain links TRBV7-2 with TRBJ1-5; D gene uncertain. CDR1 SGHTA and CDR2 FQGNSA come from the germline V gene. This CDR3 has 16 amino acids. The V and J ends lost 1 base and 0 bases respectively, with 10 bases between them. The CDR3 bases are TGTGCCAGCAGCTTAGTACATTGGACTAGCAATCAGCCCCAGCATTTT. It translates to CASSLVHWTSNQPQHF.

The chain recombines TRBV19 with TRBJ1-2; TRBD1 aligns across 7 bases. Per germline, CDR1 LNHDA and CDR2 SQIVND (reference sequence). This CDR3 contains 15 residues. The trim removed 4 bases at V and 3 bases at J, leaving 8 bases unmatched. CDR3 nucleotides: TGTGCCAGTAGTAGCCTGGGAACAGGGGACTATGGCTACACCTTC. It is translated as CASSSLGTGDYGYTF.

The chain links TRBV7-2 to TRBJ1-2, with D uncertain. Germline V gene sequence: CDR1 SGHTA, CDR2 FQGNSA. With 6 bases removed from V and 1 base from J, the gap between germline ends came to 9 bases. The length of the CDR3 is 13 residues. This chain's CDR3 is CASSNDHNYGYTF. CDR3 in DNA: TGTGCCAGCAGTAACGATCATAACTATGGCTACACCTTC.

The gene calls are TRBV7-9 and TRBJ1-4, with unresolved D. The germline V and J ends were trimmed by 5 bases and 4 bases, with 11 bases remaining between them. The CDR3 covers 14 residues. Per germline, CDR1 SEHNR and CDR2 FQNEAQ (reference sequence). The CDR3 sequence is CASSQGPVNEKLFF. The DNA of the CDR3 is TGTGCCAGCAGCCAAGGGCCAGTTAATGAAAAACTGTTTTTT.

The rearrangement uses TRBV28 and TRBJ2-4, with no clear D. This CDR3 has 15 residues. The germline V and J ends were trimmed by 4 bases and 6 bases, with 16 bases remaining between them. Germline loops: CDR1 MDHEN, CDR2 SYDVKM. This chain's CDR3 is CASSSFVGFLNIQYF. CDR3 nucleotides: TGTGCCAGCAGTTCCTTCGTAGGGTTCTTAAACATTCAGTACTTC.

The chain joins TRBV7-2 to TRBJ2-7; 8 bases map to TRBD2. The CDR3 has 15 residues. The germline CDR1 and CDR2 sequences are SGHTA and FQGNSA. V was clipped by 5 bases and J by 2 bases; unmatched bases: 8. CDR3 bases: TGTGCCAGCAGCGGATACTCGGGGGGGGCCTACGAGCAGTACTTC. This translates into CASSGYSGGAYEQYF.

The rearrangement uses TRBV5-4 and TRBJ2-7, with D uncertain. The V end was cut by 1 base, the J end by 6 bases, with 11 bases between. This CDR3 spans 13 amino acids. The V gene's germline CDR1 is SGHNT and CDR2 YYREEE (reference sequence). The CDR3 region is CASSLKSGPEQYV. The CDR3 region has the DNA TGTGCCAGCAGCTTGAAGTCCGGGCCCGAGCAGTACGTC.

The V and J genes are TRBV6-5 and TRBJ2-5; 8 bases are shared with TRBD1. The CDR3 extends over 16 amino acids. Germline V gene data show CDR1 as MNHEY and CDR2 as SVGAGI. J gave up 3 bases and V 2 bases, and 8 bases lay outside the gene matches. The CDR3 here is CASSYVPDREEETQYF. The CDR3 nucleotides are TGTGCCAGCAGTTACGTCCCGGACAGGGAGGAAGAGACCCAGTACTTC.

The V call is TRBV25-1, the J call TRBJ2-7, with 8 bases aligning to TRBD2. CDR1 is MGHDK, CDR2 SYGVNS, per germline. J lost 6 bases, V lost 8 bases, and 3 bases had no gene match. This CDR3 contains 11 residues. The CDR3 bases are TGTGCCAGCTCCGGGGGGGGCGAGCAGTACGTC. Translating gives CASSGGGEQYV.

CDR3 residues: CASSPGTSRPTQYF. CDR3 nucleotides: TGTGCCAGCAGCCCAGGGACTAGTCGTCCGACGCAGTATTTT. The V call is TRBV6-5, the J call TRBJ2-3; 8 bases are shared with TRBD2. Trimming cost V 6 bases and J 9 bases; bases outside gene matches: 11. Germline V CDR1 and CDR2: MNHEY, SVGAGI. The CDR3 covers 14 residues.

This chain connects TRBV12-3 or TRBV12-4 to TRBJ1-2; D is unresolved. V was shortened by 6 bases and J by 2 bases, with 7 bases between the two germline ends. This CDR3 contains 12 residues. In DNA, the CDR3 is TGTGCCAGCAGCAACAGCAACTATGGCTACACCTTC. Its translation is CASSNSNYGYTF.

The V call is TRBV24-1, the J call TRBJ2-1; 9 nucleotides align to TRBD1. J lost 3 bases, V lost 8 bases, and 4 bases had no gene match. This CDR3 is 14 amino acids long. Germline CDR1 and CDR2: KGHDR and SFDVKD. In DNA form, the CDR3 reads TGTGCCACCACTCCGGGACAGGGCTACAATGAGCAGTTCTTC. As protein: CATTPGQGYNEQFF.

The chain combines TRBV6-5 with TRBJ1-3; 8 bases line up with TRBD1. After removal of 0 bases from V and 4 bases from J, the junction contained 5 bases not matched to a gene. In germline, CDR1 is MNHEY, CDR2 SVGAGI. This CDR3 spans 16 amino acids. The CDR3 region is CASSYSQGAIGNTIYF. The CDR3 nucleotides are TGTGCCAGCAGTTACTCGCAGGGGGCGATCGGAAACACCATATATTTT.

This sequence joins TRBV6-1 and TRBJ2-5; D perhaps matches TRBD2 (6 bases). Trimming took off 0 bases at V and 12 bases at J, with 17 bases between the two ends. CDR1 MNHNS and CDR2 SASEGT come from the germline V gene. This CDR3 has 14 amino acids. The DNA for the CDR3 is TGTGCCAGCAGTGAAGCCTCAATAACGGGGGAAAAGTACTTC. Its translation: CASSEASITGEKYF.

This chain links TRBV6-5 with TRBJ1-1, with 7 bases fitting TRBD1. This CDR3 has 12 residues. V gave up 6 bases and J gave up 6 bases; unmatched junction bases: 4. Germline V CDR1 and CDR2: MNHEY, SVGAGI. CDR3 amino acids: CASSHDRAEAFF. For the CDR3, the DNA is TGTGCCAGCAGCCACGACAGGGCTGAAGCTTTCTTT.

The rearrangement links TRBV7-9 to TRBJ2-5; D perhaps matches TRBD2 (5 bases). V was shortened by 1 base and J by 5 bases, with 14 bases between the two germline ends. The V gene's germline CDR1 is SEHNR and CDR2 FQNEAQ (reference sequence). This CDR3 has 15 amino acids. In DNA, the CDR3 is TGTGCCAGCAGCTTAGTTGGTCAGGAGGTGGAGACCCAGTACTTC. Protein: CASSLVGQEVETQYF.

The chain is built from TRBV2 and TRBJ2-7; 13 bases are a match to TRBD2. CDR1 and CDR2 from the germline V gene are SNHLY and FYNNEI. The J segment lost 4 bases and the V segment lost 5 bases, leaving 2 bases of the junction unmatched. The CDR3 has 14 amino acids. The CDR3: CASSRLAGGYEQYV. CDR3 sequence (DNA): TGTGCCAGCAGTCGACTAGCGGGGGGTTACGAGCAGTACGTC.

This chain uses TRBV7-3 with TRBJ2-3, with D possibly being TRBD2 (5 bases). CDR3 length: 14 residues. CDR1 and CDR2 (germline): SGHTA, FQGTGA. The V end was cut by 4 bases, the J end by 3 bases, with 11 bases between. The CDR3 coding sequence is TGTGCCAGCAGCTCAGATCGGGGAACAGATACGCAGTATTTT. Translation: CASSSDRGTDTQYF. Together with reference TRBV7-3 and TRBJ2-3, the CDR3 gives the full variable domain: GAGVSQTPSNKVTEKGKYVELRCDPISGHTALYWYRQSLGQGPEFLIYFQGTGAADDSGLPNDRFFAVRPEGSVSTLKIQRTERGDSAVYLCASSSDRGTDTQYFGPGTRLTVL.